This is a list of T cell receptor beta chains from one sample in a study of blood T cells in healthy people across ages. TCRdb re-called the 5' RACE reads with MiXCR, one entry per CDR3 protein. The sample has 890,000 or so distinct CDR3 sequences, approximately 67% seen once. Material: blood. Receptor source: a man aged 30 to 39 in good health. The CDR3 runs from the conserved cysteine through the conserved F or W. The order of the fields is J gene, D gene, V gene, clone size, CDR3 DNA, CDR3 protein. The D gene is left open where the match is weak. A clone size is listed for some rows: how often the clone was seen (once, few, many), or a class if it is expanded.

J gene: TRBJ2-6; D gene: NA; V gene: TRBV7-2; clone size: NA; CDR3 DNA: TGTACCAGCAGCTTAGACATCTCTGGGGCCAACGTCCTGACTTTC; CDR3 protein: CTSSLDISGANVLTF
J gene: TRBJ2-7; D gene: NA; V gene: TRBV6-5; clone size: NA; CDR3 DNA: TGTGCCAGCAGAGACAGCCGGCAGGGTGGGTACGAGCAGTACTTC; CDR3 protein: CASRDSRQGGYEQYF
J gene: TRBJ2-5; D gene: NA; V gene: TRBV2; clone size: NA; CDR3 DNA: TGTGCCAGCCTATGGAATCAAGAGACCCAGTACTTC; CDR3 protein: CASLWNQETQYF
J gene: TRBJ1-4; D gene: TRBD1; V gene: TRBV7-2; clone size: NA; CDR3 DNA: TGTGCCAGCAGCTTTAGCTTGACAGGGGGAACGGAAAAACTGTTTTTT; CDR3 protein: CASSFSLTGGTEKLFF
J gene: TRBJ2-2; D gene: NA; V gene: TRBV6-2/TRBV6-3; clone size: NA; CDR3 DNA: TGTGCCAGCAGCCCCCACAGGGTTGGGGAGCTGTTTTTT; CDR3 protein: CASSPHRVGELFF
J gene: TRBJ2-5; D gene: TRBD1; V gene: TRBV19; clone size: few; CDR3 DNA: TGTGCCAGTAGTTCGTCAACAGGGGTAGGAGAGACCCAGTACTTC; CDR3 protein: CASSSSTGVGETQYF
J gene: TRBJ2-6; D gene: NA; V gene: TRBV14; clone size: NA; CDR3 DNA: TGTGCCAGCAGCCGCGACAGTATGGGCCTCCCCCTCCCTGGGGCCAACGTCCTGACTTTC; CDR3 protein: CASSRDSMGLPLPGANVLTF
J gene: TRBJ2-5; D gene: TRBD1; V gene: TRBV27; clone size: NA; CDR3 DNA: TGTGCCAGCAGTTTATTGGGACAGGGGGAATACAATGAGCAGTACTTC; CDR3 protein: CASSLLGQGEYNEQYF
J gene: TRBJ2-4; D gene: TRBD1; V gene: TRBV6-2/TRBV6-3; clone size: NA; CDR3 DNA: TGTGCCAGCAGTACGGACAGGGAGCTTAACATTCAGTACTTC; CDR3 protein: CASSTDRELNIQYF
J gene: TRBJ2-1; D gene: NA; V gene: TRBV6-2/TRBV6-3; clone size: NA; CDR3 DNA: TGTGCCAGCAGTTACTCGAACAGGGCCAATGAGCAGTTCTTC; CDR3 protein: CASSYSNRANEQFF
J gene: TRBJ2-2; D gene: NA; V gene: TRBV7-9; clone size: few; CDR3 DNA: TGTGCCAGCAACCGGGACGGGAACACCGGGGAGCTGTTTTTT; CDR3 protein: CASNRDGNTGELFF
J gene: TRBJ1-6; D gene: NA; V gene: TRBV7-2; clone size: NA; CDR3 DNA: TGTGCCAGCAGCTTGGCCGAAAAACCCCTCCACTTT; CDR3 protein: CASSLAEKPLHF
J gene: TRBJ1-4; D gene: TRBD1; V gene: TRBV11-2; clone size: NA; CDR3 DNA: TGTGCCAGCAGCAAGGGACAGGGGAGCGAAAAACTGTTTTTT; CDR3 protein: CASSKGQGSEKLFF
J gene: TRBJ2-7; D gene: NA; V gene: TRBV6-2/TRBV6-3; clone size: NA; CDR3 DNA: TGTGCCAGCAGACGGGCCGGGCCTACCTACGAGCAGTACTTC; CDR3 protein: CASRRAGPTYEQYF
J gene: TRBJ1-3; D gene: TRBD1; V gene: TRBV7-6; clone size: NA; CDR3 DNA: TGTGCCAGCAGCCCTAGGGGAAGGCAGGGGGTTTATCCAAGCTCTGGAAACACCATATATTTT; CDR3 protein: CASSPRGRQGVYPSSGNTIYF
J gene: TRBJ2-3; D gene: NA; V gene: TRBV7-2; clone size: NA; CDR3 DNA: TGTGCCAGCAGCTTAGTTCCCCTTGGCACAGATACGCAGTATTTT; CDR3 protein: CASSLVPLGTDTQYF
J gene: TRBJ2-4; D gene: NA; V gene: TRBV29-1; clone size: NA; CDR3 DNA: TGCAGCGTTGAAAGCAGGGCACTAGCCAAAAACATTCAGTACTTC; CDR3 protein: CSVESRALAKNIQYF
J gene: TRBJ2-4; D gene: NA; V gene: TRBV20-1; clone size: few; CDR3 DNA: TGCAGTGCTACTACAGGGTCCTTAACCAAAAACATTCAGTACTTC; CDR3 protein: CSATTGSLTKNIQYF
J gene: TRBJ1-2; D gene: NA; V gene: TRBV6-6; clone size: NA; CDR3 DNA: TGTGCCAGCAGTTATATTGCGGATCCTTATGGCTACACCTTC; CDR3 protein: CASSYIADPYGYTF
J gene: TRBJ2-1; D gene: NA; V gene: TRBV7-2; clone size: few; CDR3 DNA: TGTGCCAGCAGCTTAGTGGGACACCTAGACTCCTACAATGAGCAGTTCTTC; CDR3 protein: CASSLVGHLDSYNEQFF
J gene: TRBJ2-7; D gene: NA; V gene: TRBV20-1; clone size: NA; CDR3 DNA: TGCAGTCGGGCCTCCTCCTACGAGCAGTACTTC; CDR3 protein: CSRASSYEQYF
J gene: TRBJ1-3; D gene: NA; V gene: TRBV20-1; clone size: NA; CDR3 DNA: TGCAGTGCCAGCCCACAGGTCGGAAACACCATATATTTT; CDR3 protein: CSASPQVGNTIYF
J gene: TRBJ2-1; D gene: NA; V gene: TRBV6-6; clone size: NA; CDR3 DNA: TGTGCCAGCAGTTTGACATCGGGGACCGACAATGAGCAGTTCTTC; CDR3 protein: CASSLTSGTDNEQFF
J gene: TRBJ2-7; D gene: NA; V gene: TRBV7-2; clone size: NA; CDR3 DNA: TGTGCCAGCAGCTTACTTTCGGGGTCCCTCTACGAGCAGTACTTC; CDR3 protein: CASSLLSGSLYEQYF
J gene: TRBJ2-1; D gene: NA; V gene: TRBV29-1; clone size: NA; CDR3 DNA: TGCAGCCTGGGAGGCGGGGGCCCCTACAATGAGCAGTTCTTC; CDR3 protein: CSLGGGGPYNEQFF
J gene: TRBJ1-5; D gene: NA; V gene: TRBV4-2; clone size: NA; CDR3 DNA: TGTGCCAGCAGCCAAGGTCTAACCAATCAGCCCCAGCATTTT; CDR3 protein: CASSQGLTNQPQHF
J gene: TRBJ2-1; D gene: TRBD2; V gene: TRBV6-2/TRBV6-3; clone size: NA; CDR3 DNA: TGTGCCAGCAGACCCTCGCCCGGGACAGGTACCCCCTTGGTTAGCGGGGGGTCCTACAATGAGCAGTTCTTC; CDR3 protein: CASRPSPGTGTPLVSGGSYNEQFF
J gene: TRBJ2-1; D gene: TRBD2; V gene: TRBV29-1; clone size: NA; CDR3 DNA: TGCAGCGTTGAGGATAGCGGGGCACCAAGCTCCTACAATGAGCAGTTCTTC; CDR3 protein: CSVEDSGAPSSYNEQFF
J gene: TRBJ2-4; D gene: NA; V gene: TRBV3-1; clone size: NA; CDR3 DNA: TGTGCCAGCAGCCATCAAAATATAAACATTCAGTACTTC; CDR3 protein: CASSHQNINIQYF
J gene: TRBJ2-7; D gene: NA; V gene: TRBV10-3; clone size: NA; CDR3 DNA: TGTGCCCGGAGTGCGGCGGCTGGTTACGAGCAGTACTTC; CDR3 protein: CARSAAAGYEQYF
J gene: TRBJ2-7; D gene: NA; V gene: TRBV7-2; clone size: NA; CDR3 DNA: TGTGCCAGCAGCCCCCAATGGAGCTCCTACGAGCAGTACTTC; CDR3 protein: CASSPQWSSYEQYF
J gene: TRBJ2-1; D gene: TRBD2; V gene: TRBV7-3; clone size: NA; CDR3 DNA: TGTGCCAGCAGCTCCCAACTAGCGGGGGGGCAAAATGAGCAGTTCTTC; CDR3 protein: CASSSQLAGGQNEQFF
J gene: TRBJ1-1; D gene: NA; V gene: TRBV12-3/TRBV12-4; clone size: NA; CDR3 DNA: TGTGCCAGCACCCTCCGAATGGACACTGAAGCTTTCTTT; CDR3 protein: CASTLRMDTEAFF
J gene: TRBJ2-1; D gene: NA; V gene: TRBV6-6; clone size: few; CDR3 DNA: TGTGCCAGCAGCCTGGGCCGGGTGAATGAGCAGTTCTTC; CDR3 protein: CASSLGRVNEQFF
J gene: TRBJ2-5; D gene: TRBD2; V gene: TRBV20-1; clone size: NA; CDR3 DNA: TGCAGTGCTAGAGAAGTCCGCGGGGGGCGACCGGGAGAGCAGTACTTC; CDR3 protein: CSAREVRGGRPGEQYF
J gene: TRBJ2-5; D gene: NA; V gene: TRBV7-2; clone size: many; CDR3 DNA: TGTGCCAGCAGCCCTACAGGGCTACAAGAGACCCAGTACTTC; CDR3 protein: CASSPTGLQETQYF
J gene: TRBJ1-2; D gene: NA; V gene: TRBV6-1; clone size: NA; CDR3 DNA: TGTGCCAGCAGTGACCGCCTAGTGGAGGGCTACACCTTC; CDR3 protein: CASSDRLVEGYTF
J gene: TRBJ1-6; D gene: NA; V gene: TRBV7-9; clone size: NA; CDR3 DNA: TGTGCCAGCAGCTTTGATCGCTCACCCCTCCACTTT; CDR3 protein: CASSFDRSPLHF
J gene: TRBJ2-1; D gene: NA; V gene: TRBV2; clone size: once; CDR3 DNA: TGTGCCACCCGAGGTAGGGAGGACAATGAGCAGTTCTTC; CDR3 protein: CATRGREDNEQFF
J gene: TRBJ1-6; D gene: TRBD1; V gene: TRBV12-3/TRBV12-4; clone size: once; CDR3 DNA: TGTGCCGGCAGTTTGACCGGGACAGGGGAATCACCCCTCCACTTT; CDR3 protein: CAGSLTGTGESPLHF
J gene: TRBJ2-1; D gene: NA; V gene: TRBV20-1; clone size: NA; CDR3 DNA: TGCAGTGCTAGTAGAGGCCATCTTGGGGCTGTAGGTGAGCAGTTCTTC; CDR3 protein: CSASRGHLGAVGEQFF
J gene: TRBJ2-5; D gene: NA; V gene: TRBV2; clone size: NA; CDR3 DNA: TGTGCCAGCAGTGATCGACTCAAAGAGACCCAGTACTTC; CDR3 protein: CASSDRLKETQYF
J gene: TRBJ2-2; D gene: TRBD2; V gene: TRBV6-1; clone size: NA; CDR3 DNA: TGTGCCAGCAGTGCCAAGCGGGGGGGCCAAGAAACCGGGGAGCTGTTTTTT; CDR3 protein: CASSAKRGGQETGELFF
J gene: TRBJ2-5; D gene: TRBD2; V gene: TRBV20-1; clone size: once; CDR3 DNA: TGCAGTGCTAGGGGCGGGACTAGCGGGGATCAAGAGACCCAGTACTTC; CDR3 protein: CSARGGTSGDQETQYF
J gene: TRBJ1-5; D gene: TRBD1; V gene: TRBV7-9; clone size: few; CDR3 DNA: TGTGCCAGCAGCTTAGTGGACAGGGTGAGACAGCCCCAGCATTTT; CDR3 protein: CASSLVDRVRQPQHF
J gene: TRBJ2-5; D gene: NA; V gene: TRBV20-1; clone size: NA; CDR3 DNA: TGCAGTGCTAGAGCCTCCGAAGAGACCCAGTACTTC; CDR3 protein: CSARASEETQYF
J gene: TRBJ1-2; D gene: TRBD1; V gene: TRBV5-1; clone size: NA; CDR3 DNA: TGCGCCAGCGGTACGGACAGGGGCCGTGGCTACACCTTC; CDR3 protein: CASGTDRGRGYTF
J gene: TRBJ1-4; D gene: NA; V gene: TRBV6-1; clone size: NA; CDR3 DNA: TGTGCCAGCAGTGAATTTCAGACAACTAATGAAAAACTGTTTTTT; CDR3 protein: CASSEFQTTNEKLFF